This is a list of T cell receptor beta chains from one sample in a study of T-cell memory formation after mild COVID-19. TCRdb recomputed calls from the 5' RACE reads with MiXCR, one row per CDR3 protein. The sample has roughly 110,000 distinct CDR3 sequences; 13% to 15% are singletons. The specimen sequenced was PBMCs or a T cell subset sorted from them (not recorded which). Source of these receptors: a man between 18 and 35 years old who had mild COVID-19 (a few samples of this study predate the infection). Cell type and time point are not known. Each CDR3 is given with its conserved first and last residue. Each record gives: clone size, D gene, J gene, V gene, CDR3 DNA, CDR3 protein. The D gene is left open where the match is weak. Part of the rows lack a size; the others show once, few, many or a class for expanded clones.

NA | TRBD2 | TRBJ2-3 | TRBV4-1 | TGCGCCAGCAGCCAAGACCGAGCTAGCGGGATCACAGATACGCAGTATTTT | CASSQDRASGITDTQYF
few | TRBD1 | TRBJ1-1 | TRBV19 | TGTGCCACGACCGGGACAGGGTTGCGTGAAGCTTTCTTT | CATTGTGLREAFF
few | TRBD1 | TRBJ2-7 | TRBV5-8 | TGTGCCAGCAGCCTTGTGGCGACAGGGGACGACTACGAGCAGTACTTC | CASSLVATGDDYEQYF
NA | NA | TRBJ2-2 | TRBV7-9 | TGTGCCAGCAGGAAGGGGCCCGGGGAGCTGTTTTTT | CASRKGPGELFF
few | NA | TRBJ1-2 | TRBV12-3/TRBV12-4 | TGTGCCAGCAGTTTGTTAGGAGGCTACACCTTC | CASSLLGGYTF
many | TRBD1 | TRBJ2-3 | TRBV5-1 | TGCGCCAGCAGCTTTTACAGGGGAGATACGCAGTATTTT | CASSFYRGDTQYF
NA | NA | TRBJ2-3 | TRBV29-1 | TGCAGTGTCAAGGAGCTGGATACGCAGTATTTT | CSVKELDTQYF
few | NA | TRBJ1-1 | TRBV6-6 | TGTGCCAGCAGAAGGGGTGTTACTGAAGCTTTCTTT | CASRRGVTEAFF
many | TRBD2 | TRBJ2-7 | TRBV4-1 | TGCGCCAGCAGCACTAGACTAGCGGGGCTCTACGAGCAGTACTTC | CASSTRLAGLYEQYF
few | NA | TRBJ2-2 | TRBV4-2 | TGTGCCAGCAGCCAAGATTACCTTCGTTCCGGGGAGCTGTTTTTT | CASSQDYLRSGELFF
few | NA | TRBJ2-6 | TRBV3-1 | TGTGCCAGCGGTCCGCCCCTTGGGGCCAACGTCCTGACTTTC | CASGPPLGANVLTF
once | NA | TRBJ2-1 | TRBV29-1 | TGCAGCGTCAGGAGTGGCGGGGCCGGAGATTACAATGAGCAGTTCTTC | CSVRSGGAGDYNEQFF
NA | TRBD1 | TRBJ2-7 | TRBV7-2 | TGTGCCAGCAGCTTACTCGATACAGGGGGCCACGAGCAGTACTTC | CASSLLDTGGHEQYF
NA | TRBD2 | TRBJ2-3 | TRBV7-2 | TGTGCCAGCAGCCAGACCGCGGGGGTAGGGGATACGCAGTATTTT | CASSQTAGVGDTQYF
NA | TRBD2 | TRBJ2-3 | TRBV5-1 | TGCGCCAGCAGCGGGAGCGGGGGGGACACAGATACGCAGTATTTT | CASSGSGGDTDTQYF
few | NA | TRBJ1-1 | TRBV29-1 | TGCAGCGTTGTTCCGCTGTCGGGTCCCACTGAAGCTTTCTTT | CSVVPLSGPTEAFF
many | TRBD1 | TRBJ1-2 | TRBV29-1 | TGCAGCGCGTACAGGGGATCCAACTATGGCTACACCTTC | CSAYRGSNYGYTF
NA | NA | TRBJ1-5 | TRBV7-9 | TGTGCCAGCAGCTCCTCGGACCAGGAAAATCAGCCCCAGCATTTT | CASSSSDQENQPQHF
few | NA | TRBJ2-7 | TRBV4-3 | TGCGCCAGCAGCCATCGAGGCGGGGTTTCCTACGAGCAGTACTTC | CASSHRGGVSYEQYF
many | NA | TRBJ2-1 | TRBV5-1 | TGCGCCAGCAGCTTGGCCCTACTCTCCTACAATGAGCAGTTCTTC | CASSLALLSYNEQFF
NA | TRBD2 | TRBJ2-5 | TRBV20-1 | TGCAGTGCTACTAGCGGGGTGCGAGAGACCCAGTACTTC | CSATSGVRETQYF
few | NA | TRBJ1-4 | TRBV5-6 | TGTGCCAGCAGCTTGGGGTCAGAAGAAAAACTGTTTTTT | CASSLGSEEKLFF
NA | NA | TRBJ2-3 | TRBV10-2 | TGCGCCAGCAGCAGCTTCCGAGGCACAGATACGCAGTATTTT | CASSSFRGTDTQYF
NA | NA | TRBJ1-2 | TRBV6-2/TRBV6-3 | TGTGCCAGCAGTCACCCCCGGGGTGAATACTATGGCTACACCTTC | CASSHPRGEYYGYTF
medium-sized | NA | TRBJ2-1 | TRBV20-1 | TGCAGTGCTAGGATTGGGCCTCACGACAATGAGCAGTTCTTC | CSARIGPHDNEQFF
NA | NA | TRBJ1-2 | TRBV4-2 | TGTGCCAGCAGCCAAGATCTTCGGGACACGGTTTCGCGCTATGGCTACACCTTC | CASSQDLRDTVSRYGYTF
few | NA | TRBJ2-5 | TRBV7-2 | TGTGCCAGCAGCTTCGGACTACTGGGCCCAGAGACCCAGTACTTC | CASSFGLLGPETQYF
few | NA | TRBJ2-4 | TRBV6-5 | TGTGCCAGCAGTTACGACCCTCTATTAGCCAAAAACATTCAGTACTTC | CASSYDPLLAKNIQYF